Below, 24 T cell receptor beta chains from the same sample are listed, as sequenced in a study of T cell repertoires in cytomegalovirus infection. TCRdb passed the reads through MiXCR, listing each CDR3 protein once. The sample has roughly 200,000 distinct CDR3 sequences, about 17% seen once. Input material: CD8+ T cells from PBMCs. The source of these receptors is a human donor in good health (CMV status not recorded). Some clones in this sample may be carry-over from other donors' samples.

The gene calls are TRBV7-9 and TRBJ2-5, with D maybe TRBD1 (6 bases). Germline assignment: CDR1 SEHNR and CDR2 FQNEAQ (reference sequence). With 5 bases removed from V and 5 bases from J, the gap between germline ends came to 15 bases. There are 14 residues in the CDR3. The CDR3 DNA reads as TGTGCCAGCAGCCCCCTCCAGGGGCGCGAGACCCAGTACTTC. This encodes CASSPLQGRETQYF.

The J gene is TRBJ2-5, the V gene TRBV27; 8 bases match TRBD1. Germline V gene lookup returns CDR1 MNHEY and CDR2 SMNVEV (reference sequence). The CDR3 spans 15 residues. With V trimmed by 6 bases and J by 1 base, 7 bases remained unmatched. The CDR3 is CASSTRDRPQETQYF. For the CDR3, the DNA is TGTGCCAGCAGCACCCGGGACAGGCCCCAAGAGACCCAGTACTTC.

V and J are TRBV7-9 and TRBJ1-1; possible D gene TRBD1, 5 bases. CDR3 length: 15 amino acids. The V gene lost 0 bases and the J gene lost 3 bases, with 11 bases spanning the gap. Looked up from germline, CDR1 is SEHNR and CDR2 is FQNEAQ (reference sequence). DNA for the CDR3: TGTGCCAGCAGCTTAGCCTGGGGCGGGGACACTGAAGCTTTCTTT. It specifies CASSLAWGGDTEAFF. The whole variable domain, filled in from reference TRBV7-9 and TRBJ1-1, reads DTGVSQNPRHKITKRGQNVTFRCDPISEHNRLYWYRQTLGQGPEFLTYFQNEAQLEKSRLLSDRFSAERPKGSFSTLEIQRTEQGDSAMYLCASSLAWGGDTEAFFGQGTRLTVV.

This clonotype came up many times. The gene calls are TRBV7-2 and TRBJ1-1, with unresolved D. In germline, CDR1 is SGHTA, CDR2 FQGNSA. The CDR3 runs 10 residues. V was pared by 1 base and J by 10 bases, with 4 bases between. The CDR3 DNA is TGTGCCAGCAGCTTAGGTGGAGCTTTCTTT. This translates into CASSLGGAFF.

This clonotype was seen many times. The chain links TRBV7-2 to TRBJ1-2, with 12 nucleotides matching TRBD1. V was clipped by 7 bases and J by 7 bases; unmatched bases: 10. The CDR3 totals 15 residues. Germline CDR1 and CDR2: SGHTA and FQGNSA. CDR3 sequence: CASKPPGQGALGYTF. CDR3 nucleotides: TGTGCCAGCAAGCCTCCGGGACAGGGGGCGCTTGGCTACACCTTC.

This clonotype was recorded a few times. The gene calls are TRBV12-3 or TRBV12-4 and TRBJ2-2, with a tentative D call TRBD2 (5 bases). This CDR3 has 14 amino acids. V lost 1 base and J 12 bases, leaving 15 bases between the germline ends. For the CDR3, the DNA is TGTGCCAGCAGTTTAGGGGGAGAGCAGTTGAAGCTGTTTTTT. It is translated as CASSLGGEQLKLFF.

The genes are TRBV7-2 and TRBJ2-1; D is unclear. V was clipped by 4 bases and J by 4 bases, with 14 bases between them. CDR3 length equals 15 residues. Per the germline V gene, CDR1 is SGHTA and CDR2 is FQGNSA. The chain's CDR3 is CASSSDLTSYNEQFF. The CDR3 bases are TGTGCCAGCAGCTCGGACCTTACCTCATACAATGAGCAGTTCTTC.

CDR3 protein: CSVQGRDYPGDGYTF. The CDR3 region has the DNA TGCAGCGTACAAGGCCGGGACTACCCCGGAGACGGCTACACCTTC. This chain links TRBV29-1 with TRBJ1-2, with D tentatively TRBD1 (5 bases). V lost 6 bases, J lost 8 bases, and 25 bases lay in between. The CDR3 is 15 residues long. Germline-derived CDR1 and CDR2 are SQVTM and ANQGSEA.

V and J are TRBV25-1 and TRBJ1-5; D is uncertain. The CDR3 has 15 residues. Germline values: CDR1 MGHDK, CDR2 SYGVNS. Trimming left V 2 bases short and J 5 bases short, with 13 bases between. This chain's CDR3 is CASSEPVTRDQPQHF. The CDR3 nucleotides are TGTGCCAGCAGTGAACCGGTGACAAGGGATCAGCCCCAGCATTTT.

This clonotype was seen only a few times. This CDR3 reads CSARTRDRYFLEQYF. In DNA form, the CDR3 reads TGCAGTGCTAGAACCCGGGACAGGTACTTCTTAGAGCAGTACTTC. This sequence joins TRBV20-1 and TRBJ2-7; 8 bases are a match to TRBD1. Germline V CDR1 and CDR2: DFQATT, SNEGSKA (reference sequence). V trimming: 2 bases; J trimming: 7 bases; junction bases outside the gene matches: 13. The CDR3 runs 15 residues.

A few counts support this clonotype. J is TRBJ2-7 and V is TRBV7-8; D call uncertain. This CDR3 spans 15 amino acids. Germline V gene lookup returns CDR1 SGHVS and CDR2 FQNEAQ. V lost 1 base, J lost 3 bases, and 13 bases lay in between. The CDR3 protein is CASSLVRLGNYEQYF. CDR3 DNA: TGTGCCAGCAGCTTAGTCCGGCTCGGAAACTACGAGCAGTACTTC.

The gene calls are TRBV4-1 and TRBJ1-1; D is unclear. This CDR3 has 15 amino acids. Trimming cost V 5 bases and J 1 base, with 14 bases left between them. CDR1 is MGHRA and CDR2 is YSYEKL in the germline V gene. The CDR3 reads CASSARVPENTEAFF. The CDR3 DNA is TGCGCCAGCAGCGCTCGTGTTCCGGAGAACACTGAAGCTTTCTTT.

The chain recombines TRBV11-2 with TRBJ2-1; possibly TRBD2 for D (5 bases). This CDR3 comprises 16 residues. V lost 1 base, J lost 9 bases, and 19 bases lay in between. Germline CDR1 reads SGHAT; CDR2 reads FQNNGV. The CDR3 protein is CASSLGTFAARGEQFF. CDR3 nucleotide sequence: TGTGCCAGCAGCTTAGGAACCTTTGCCGCTCGGGGTGAGCAGTTCTTC.

This clonotype was seen ten or more times. V is TRBV12-3 or TRBV12-4 and J is TRBJ2-7; D might be TRBD2 (6 bases). The CDR3 runs to 14 residues. V was shortened by 5 bases and J by 0 bases, with 11 bases between the two germline ends. CDR3 sequence: CASSPRLVSYEQYF. CDR3 nucleotide sequence: TGTGCCAGCAGTCCCAGACTAGTCTCCTACGAGCAGTACTTC.

This clonotype was seen more than once but under ten times. The genes are TRBV6-5 and TRBJ2-5; D possibly corresponds to TRBD1 (6 bases). Looked up from germline, CDR1 is MNHEY and CDR2 is SVGAGI. Trimming cost V 5 bases and J 1 base, with 11 bases left between them. This CDR3 has 14 residues. The CDR3 reads CASSDLGGQETQYF. The DNA of the CDR3 is TGTGCCAGCAGTGACTTAGGGGGCCAAGAGACCCAGTACTTC.

The CDR3 DNA sequence: TGTGCCAGCAGCCTCAGACAGGGGGCGGGCAATGAGCAGTTCTTC. Translated, it gives CASSLRQGAGNEQFF. The J gene is TRBJ2-1, the V gene TRBV14, with 10 bases that match TRBD1. The germline gives CDR1 SGHDN, CDR2 FVKESK. The CDR3 contains 15 residues. Trimming removed 4 bases from V and 6 bases from J; junction bases left unmatched: 6.

The V call is TRBV10-1, the J call TRBJ1-1; D not certain. V was trimmed by 0 bases and J by 1 base, leaving 3 bases between them. Germline lookup yields CDR1 WNHNN and CDR2 SYGVQD (reference sequence). The CDR3 contains 13 residues. CDR3 loop: CASSESWNTEAFF. DNA of the CDR3: TGCGCCAGCAGTGAGTCCTGGAACACTGAAGCTTTCTTT.

This clonotype was picked up many times. The chain is built from TRBV7-2 and TRBJ2-5; maybe TRBD1 (6 bases). CDR1 and CDR2 from the germline V gene are SGHTA and FQGNSA. The CDR3 totals 16 residues. V was cut by 2 bases and J by 3 bases, with 16 bases left in between. The CDR3 spells CASSLPGRGNEETQYF. In DNA, the CDR3 is TGTGCCAGCAGCTTACCCGGCAGGGGCAACGAAGAGACCCAGTACTTC.

The chain has TRBV6-6 and TRBJ2-1; 8 nucleotides match TRBD2. The CDR3 sequence is 16 residues long. The V gene end was trimmed by 3 bases and the J gene end by 6 bases; junction bases not matched to a gene: 10. CDR1 and CDR2 from the germline V gene are MNHNY and SVGAGI (reference sequence). CDR3 sequence reads: CASSYTAGGPSNEQFF. The CDR3 coding sequence is TGTGCCAGCAGTTATACGGCGGGGGGACCAAGCAATGAGCAGTTCTTC.

This clonotype came up a few times. The gene calls are TRBV4-1 and TRBJ2-2; unclear D gene. The CDR3 runs 15 residues. Germline loops: CDR1 MGHRA, CDR2 YSYEKL. Trimming cost V 2 bases and J 4 bases, with 11 bases left between them. CDR3 sequence reads: CASSQHISSTGELFF. CDR3 bases: TGCGCCAGCAGCCAACACATTTCGAGCACCGGGGAGCTGTTTTTT.

The chain carries TRBV7-2 and TRBJ2-3, with TRBD1 matching 8 bases. The CDR3 extends over 15 amino acids. V lost 6 bases and J lost 0; bases outside the gene matches: 5. Germline assignment: CDR1 SGHTA and CDR2 FQGNSA. The CDR3 DNA is TGTGCCAGCAGATTAAGGACAGGGAGCACAGATACGCAGTATTTT. Its translation is CASRLRTGSTDTQYF.

To note about this clonotype: An end of the junction does not agree with germline; a read error may underlie this. The V gene is TRBV7-2, the J gene TRBJ2-1; 10 positions match TRBD2. The germline CDR1 and CDR2 sequences are SGHTA and FQGNSA. The CDR3 is 20 amino acids. CDR3 DNA: TGTGCCAGCAGCTTAGCATGGTCGAGCGGGGGGGCGAGCTCCTACAATGAGCAGTCCTTC. Translating gives CASSLAWSSGGASSYNEQSF.

This clonotype was counted ten times or more. The rearrangement links TRBV7-3 to TRBJ2-1, with TRBD2 matching 8 bases. V shed 1 base, J shed 8 bases, and the junction held 7 bases outside the gene matches. Germline V gives CDR1 SGHTA, CDR2 FQGTGA. The length of the CDR3 is 15 residues. This CDR3 is CASSLSPLGGDEQFF. CDR3 bases: TGTGCCAGCAGCTTAAGCCCCCTCGGGGGGGATGAGCAGTTCTTC.

The rearrangement links TRBV7-9 to TRBJ2-6, with unresolved D. CDR3 length: 16 residues. Per germline, CDR1 SEHNR and CDR2 FQNEAQ (reference sequence). Trimming took off 2 bases at V and 7 bases at J, with 15 bases between the two ends. In DNA form, the CDR3 reads TGTGCCAGCAGCTTAATCGGGCGGAGAGGTGCCAACGTCCTGACTTTC. It specifies CASSLIGRRGANVLTF.